The 8 T cell receptor beta chains below come from one sample, sequenced in a study of blood T cell repertoires in COVID-19. Clones were read by immunoSEQ multiplex PCR, and TCRdb kept only the in-frame ones, dropping some. The table records about 160,000 clones, approximately 80% of them present only once. The sample comprised PBMCs or T cells enriched from blood (not recorded which). The receptor set was obtained from a woman aged 45-59 years who had recovered from COVID-19.

The rearrangement joins TRBV19 to TRBJ2-2; 12 nucleotides line up with TRBD1. CDR1 is LNHDA and CDR2 is SQIVND in the germline V gene (reference sequence). The CDR3 runs to 18 residues. V shed 7 bases, J shed 2 bases, and the junction held 11 bases outside the gene matches. The CDR3 loop reads CASKRGQGATSNTGELFF. The DNA of the CDR3 is TGTGCCAGTAAGAGGGGACAGGGGGCGACTAGCAACACCGGGGAGCTGTTTTTT.

The genes are TRBV6-4 and TRBJ2-1; 8 bases map to TRBD1. The CDR3 has 14 amino acids. Germline trimming cut 10 bases from V and 6 bases from J; bases unmatched to any gene: 11. Germline-derived CDR1 and CDR2 are MRHNA and SNTAGT. CDR3 DNA: TGTGCCAAACTAGACAGGGGTTGGTCCAATGAGCAGTTCTTC. Protein sequence: CAKLDRGWSNEQFF.

This clone has only one observation. This chain links TRBV7-9 with TRBJ2-3, with TRBD2 identical over 9 bases. CDR1 and CDR2 (germline): SEHNR, FQNEAQ (reference sequence). CDR3 size: 16 residues. J lost 4 bases, V lost 1 base, and 6 bases had no gene match. The CDR3 is CASSLVLAGGADTQYF. DNA of the CDR3: TGTGCCAGCAGCTTAGTGCTGGCGGGGGGGGCAGATACGCAGTATTTT.

This clone was counted only a few times. The J gene is TRBJ1-2, the V gene TRBV29-1; D remains ambiguous. This CDR3 region has 12 residues. The V end was cut by 7 bases, the J end by 6 bases, with 15 bases between. Germline V gene lookup returns CDR1 SQVTM and CDR2 ANQGSEA. CDR3 in amino acids: CSADDNSDGYTF. CDR3 DNA sequence: TGCAGCGCCGACGACAACTCGGATGGCTACACCTTC.

The CDR3 nucleotides read TGTGCCACCCGGGGGTCCGGAGAGACCCAGTACTTC. It is translated as CATRGSGETQYF. The chain carries TRBV10-3 and TRBJ2-5; D is perhaps TRBD2 (6 bases). The V gene lost 10 bases and the J gene lost 4 bases, with 13 bases spanning the gap. CDR1 and CDR2 from the germline V gene are ENHRY and SYGVKD. This CDR3 is 12 amino acids long.

The genes are TRBV3-1 (or the pseudogene TRBV3-2) and TRBJ2-7, with D tentatively TRBD1 (5 bases). The germline V gene encodes CDR1 LGHDT and CDR2 YNNKEL (reference sequence). Trimming took off 0 bases at V and 8 bases at J, with 11 bases between the two ends. The CDR3 has 13 amino acids. CDR3 coding DNA: TGTGCCAGCAGCCAAGACCGGACACCTAAGCAGTACTTC. This gives the protein CASSQDRTPKQYF.

The chain joins TRBV10-3 to TRBJ1-5, with 7 bases lining up with TRBD1. V was pared by 2 bases and J by 5 bases, with 9 bases of the junction left unmatched. Germline V gene data show CDR1 as ENHRY and CDR2 as SYGVKD. This CDR3 is 16 amino acids long. The CDR3 DNA follows: TGTGCCATCAGTGAGGGGCAGGGGGTTCTTGATCAGCCCCAGCATTTT. Its translation is CAISEGQGVLDQPQHF.

There are a few counts of this clone. The chain is built from TRBV7-2 and TRBJ2-1, with a weak D call TRBD1 (6 bases). V dropped 6 bases and J dropped 8 bases, with 14 bases sitting between them. Germline CDR1 is SGHTA and CDR2 is FQGNSA. This CDR3 is 13 amino acids long. DNA of the CDR3: TGTGCCAGCAGTTCGGGACAACCACATGAGCAGTTCTTC. Translation: CASSSGQPHEQFF.